This T cell receptor (beta chain) was captured in a study of human T cells and chemical hapten exposure. Study information: Patients' scalps got diphenylcyclopropenone weekly throughout the approximately 22-week study.

The CDR3 runs to 13 residues. Looked up from germline, CDR1 is MNHEY and CDR2 is SMNVEV (reference sequence). Trimming pared 3 bases from V and 14 bases from J, leaving 14 bases between. This clonotype was recorded many times. Its matching antigen is unknown. Time point reported: pre-sensitization, week 0. Indicated treatment: therapeutic diphenylcyclopropenone sensitization with weekly scalp DPC. Samples of blood were obtained prior to the application of each patch test. Points from the study as a whole: After DPC sensitization, TCRs above 1 in 1000 frequency showed no change.

Unique molecular identifiers were affixed to discrete cDNA molecules within the library. TCRdb used MiXCR to reprocess the RACE reads, holding one entry per CDR3 protein. The sample records more than 50,000 distinct CDR3 sequences, around 7% being singletons. This receptor was obtained from a woman in her 30s with alopecia areata. Some clones in this sample may be carry-over from other donors' samples. The material sequenced was whole blood, taken in connection with sensitization to the hapten diphenylcyclopropenone (DPC). The chain carries TRBV27 and TRBJ1-6; D is undetermined. In DNA, the CDR3 is TGTGCCAGCAGTTTGAACTTAAACGGGGCCCTCCACTTT. Translating it yields CASSLNLNGALHF.